This is a list of T cell receptor beta chains from one sample in a study of cytomegalovirus exposure and HLA in healthy donors. The table came from immunoSEQ multiplex PCR; TCRdb's copy has only in-frame clones and leaves some out. The sample lists about 210,000 clones; roughly 73% were seen once. Sequencing used PBMCs. Every receptor here comes from a boy younger than 18 in good health and CMV-seronegative. Both conserved end residues are part of each CDR3. D genes are given only for firm matches. A row's size may be missing; if present it is once, few, many or a size class.

>15|TRBJ2-1|TRBD1|TRBV27|-
TGTGCCAGCAGTCCCGGGACAGGGGGTTACAATGAGCAGTTCTTC
CASSPGTGGYNEQFF
>16|TRBJ1-2|TRBD1|TRBV5-1|-
TGCGCCAGCAGCTTGGAGACAGGGGCTTGGGGGTATGGCTACACCTTC
CASSLETGAWGYGYTF
>17|TRBJ2-1|TRBD2|TRBV4-2|-
TGTGCCAGCAGCCAAGGAAATCGACTAGCATTCGATCTTGAGCAGTTCTTC
CASSQGNRLAFDLEQFF
>14|TRBJ2-7|-|TRBV5-1|-
TGCGCCAGCAGGGGAAGGACAGACTCCTACGAGCAGTACTTC
CASRGRTDSYEQYF
>14|TRBJ2-7|TRBD1|TRBV19|once
TGTGCCAGTAGCAGAGGACAGGGCCTACGGGAGCAGTACTTC
CASSRGQGLREQYF
>16|TRBJ1-3|TRBD1|TRBV19|-
TGTGCCAGTAGGGGAACAGGGGGGAGGAATGGAAACACCATATATTTT
CASRGTGGRNGNTIYF
>13|TRBJ1-1|TRBD1|TRBV29-1|once
TGCAGCGGGGACAGGCTTGCGAACACTGAAGCTTTCTTT
CSGDRLANTEAFF
>15|TRBJ1-2|-|TRBV9|few
TGTGCCAGCAGCGGTACGCAGGAGGGGAAGAATGGCTACACCTTC
CASSGTQEGKNGYTF
>15|TRBJ1-4|TRBD1|TRBV9|-
TGTGCCAGCAGCGTAGGGGCAGGGGGGACTGAAAAACTGTTTTTT
CASSVGAGGTEKLFF
>18|TRBJ2-5|TRBD2|TRBV10-1|-
TGCGCCAGCAGTGAGGGGCGGGAGGGCCACGGTTGGGGAGAGACCCAGTACTTC
CASSEGREGHGWGETQYF
>13|TRBJ1-1|TRBD1|TRBV7-2|-
TGTGCCAGCAGATGGGACAGGTTGACTGAAGCTTTCTTT
CASRWDRLTEAFF
>15|TRBJ2-3|-|TRBV5-1|-
TGCGCCAGCAGCCCCCGGGACACCAGCACAGATACGCAGTATTTT
CASSPRDTSTDTQYF
>14|TRBJ2-7|TRBD1|TRBV29-1|-
TGCAGCGTTGGTCTTAGGACAGGGCGCTACGAGCAGTACTTC
CSVGLRTGRYEQYF
>14|TRBJ1-1|-|TRBV11-3|-
TGTGCCACCTCTCGGGAGGGAGGGAACACTGAAGCTTTCTTT
CATSREGGNTEAFF
>13|TRBJ2-3|-|TRBV6-1|-
TGTGCCGGTACACAGGCGAGCACAGATACGCAGTATTTT
CAGTQASTDTQYF
>17|TRBJ2-7|TRBD1|TRBV30|once
TGTGCCTGGAGTGTGGGCGTGATCCGGGACAGGGCCTACGAGCAGTACTTC
CAWSVGVIRDRAYEQYF
>15|TRBJ2-1|TRBD2|TRBV5-1|-
TGCGCCAGCCTTACGTCGGGGGGGGCCTACAATGAGCAGTTCTTC
CASLTSGGAYNEQFF
>18|TRBJ1-6|-|TRBV4-1|-
TGCGCCAGCAGCCAAGAGGGGACACGTATCGCCTATAATTCACCCCTCCACTTT
CASSQEGTRIAYNSPLHF
>14|TRBJ2-2|-|TRBV5-4|-
TGTGCCAGCAGCTTGGAACAGAACACCGGGGAGCTGTTTTTT
CASSLEQNTGELFF
>17|TRBJ2-5|TRBD2|TRBV5-6|-
TGTGCCAGCAGCTTGGGTTCGGGACTAGCGGGGGAAGAGACCCAGTACTTC
CASSLGSGLAGEETQYF
>13|TRBJ2-5|-|TRBV29-1|-
TGCAGCGTTGCGGCACTACTCCAAGAGACCCAGTACTTC
CSVAALLQETQYF
>15|TRBJ1-1|-|TRBV4-1|-
TGCGCCAGCAGCAGTCCCACACAACTGAACACTGAAGCTTTCTTT
CASSSPTQLNTEAFF
>14|TRBJ2-7|TRBD1|TRBV27|-
TGTGCCAGCAGTTTCGGGACAGGGATCTACGAGCAGTACTTC
CASSFGTGIYEQYF
>19|TRBJ2-7|TRBD2|TRBV4-2|once
TGTGCCAGCAGCCACCGCCCGGGACTAGCGGGAGCATGGGAGCGCGAGCAGTACTTC
CASSHRPGLAGAWEREQYF
>13|TRBJ2-1|-|TRBV4-1|-
TGCGCCAGCAGCCAAGATCTCCTGACAGGGCAGTTCTTC
CASSQDLLTGQFF
>13|TRBJ1-2|-|TRBV2|-
TGTGCCAGCAGCATCGGGAGGGGCGGCGGCTACACCTTC
CASSIGRGGGYTF
>12|TRBJ2-7|TRBD2|TRBV6-5|-
TGTGCCAGCAGTTACTCGGGAGGGGAGCAGTACTTC
CASSYSGGEQYF
>15|TRBJ2-1|TRBD2|TRBV29-1|few
TGCAGCGCTCGACTAGCGGGAGCCCTCGGATATGAGCAGTTCTTC
CSARLAGALGYEQFF
>15|TRBJ2-3|TRBD2|TRBV25-1|-
TGTGCCAGCGGGAATAGCGGGGGGGCAACAGATACGCAGTATTTT
CASGNSGGATDTQYF
>15|TRBJ1-6|-|TRBV11-3|-
TGTGCCAGCAGCGGGGCAGGGTTGCGCAATTCACCCCTCCACTTT
CASSGAGLRNSPLHF
>15|TRBJ2-4|TRBD1|TRBV12-5|-
TGTGCTAGTGGTTTGTTGGACAGGGGCTTAAACATTCAGTACTTC
CASGLLDRGLNIQYF
>14|TRBJ1-1|-|TRBV25-1|-
TGTGCCAGCAGTCGGGGGGGATCGAACACTGAAGCTTTCTTT
CASSRGGSNTEAFF
>19|TRBJ2-5|TRBD2|TRBV28|-
TGTGCCAGCAGTTTACCCGGGACTAGCGGGAAAGAGGATCAAGAGACCCAGTACTTC
CASSLPGTSGKEDQETQYF
>15|TRBJ2-7|TRBD1|TRBV7-2|few
TGTGCCAGCAGCACCCGACAGGGGCCTTTCTACGAGCAGTACTTC
CASSTRQGPFYEQYF
>15|TRBJ2-5|-|TRBV5-4|few
TGTGCCAGCAGCTTGGTACCCTCCTCTCGAGCATACCAGTACTTC
CASSLVPSSRAYQYF
>10|TRBJ1-1|-|TRBV9|-
TGTGCCAGCAGCCCCCGTCGAGCTTTCTTT
CASSPRRAFF
>17|TRBJ1-5|-|TRBV5-1|-
TGCGCCAGCAGCCGCGGGTCAGCAAAACATAGCAATCAGCCCCAGCATTTT
CASSRGSAKHSNQPQHF
>13|TRBJ1-1|-|TRBV7-2|-
TGTGCCAGCAGCTTACGGAGGAACACTGAAGCTTTCTTT
CASSLRRNTEAFF
>15|TRBJ2-7|-|TRBV6-5|-
TGTGCCAGCAGTTACTCGTATACGGACAGCTACGAGCAGTACTTC
CASSYSYTDSYEQYF
>17|TRBJ2-7|TRBD1|TRBV11-2|-
TGTGCCAGCAGCTCCGACAGGGGCCTTTCCAACCCCTACGAGCAGTACTTC
CASSSDRGLSNPYEQYF
>15|TRBJ1-3|-|TRBV6-5|-
TGTGCCAGCAGTTACTTCGGGGAGGCTGGAAACACCATATATTTT
CASSYFGEAGNTIYF
>17|TRBJ2-5|TRBD2|TRBV14|-
TGTGCCAGCAGCCAAGGAAGAACTAGCGGGAGGGCCGAGACCCAGTACTTC
CASSQGRTSGRAETQYF